This entry is about one T cell receptor (beta chain). The antigen is not known. V lost 4 bases and J 7 bases, leaving 11 bases between the germline ends. Per germline, CDR1 SQVTM and CDR2 ANQGSEA. CDR3 length: 12 amino acids. This entry comes from a study of cytomegalovirus exposure and HLA in healthy donors. It was with 60 Vbeta and 13 Jbeta primers that the PCR ran. Clones were read by immunoSEQ multiplex PCR, and TCRdb kept only the in-frame ones, dropping some. The sample contains about 120,000 clones, approximately 80% of which appear only once. Overall study results and limits: TRBV6-2, TRBV6-3 and some other V segments were excluded as indistinguishable. Several top significant clusters appeared, in a later analysis, to be linked to common viral pathogens. The authors later linked a missense DCLRE1C variant to TCR beta V- and J-gene trimming.

The TCR comes from a man aged 25 to 40 in good health and CMV-seropositive. The V call is TRBV29-1, the J call TRBJ1-5; maybe TRBD1 (5 bases). The sequencing sample was made of PBMCs. CDR3 nucleotides: TGCAGCGTTGGAGGGGAGGGCCAGCCCCAGCATTTT. Translation: CSVGGEGQPQHF.